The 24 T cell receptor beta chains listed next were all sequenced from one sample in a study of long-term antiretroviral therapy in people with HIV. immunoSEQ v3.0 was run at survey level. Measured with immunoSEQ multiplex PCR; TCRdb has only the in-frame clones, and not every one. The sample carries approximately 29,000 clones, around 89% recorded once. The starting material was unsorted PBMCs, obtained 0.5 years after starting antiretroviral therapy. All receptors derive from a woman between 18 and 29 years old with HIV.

In DNA, the CDR3 is TGTGCCAGCAGCCCAGGGGCGCTGGGCACAGATACGCAGTATTTT. Translating it yields CASSPGALGTDTQYF. The genes are TRBV9 and TRBJ2-3; possibly TRBD1 for D (6 bases). With 4 bases removed from V and 1 base from J, the gap between germline ends came to 13 bases. The CDR3 runs to 15 residues. Germline V CDR1 and CDR2: SGDLS, YYNGEE.

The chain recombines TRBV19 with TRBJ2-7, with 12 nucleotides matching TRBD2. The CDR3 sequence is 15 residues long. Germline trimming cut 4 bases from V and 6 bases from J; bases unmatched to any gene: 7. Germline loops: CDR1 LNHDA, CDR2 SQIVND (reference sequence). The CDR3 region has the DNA TGTGCCAGTAGTACCAGACTAGCGGGAGCCCTCGAGCAGTACTTC. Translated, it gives CASSTRLAGALEQYF.

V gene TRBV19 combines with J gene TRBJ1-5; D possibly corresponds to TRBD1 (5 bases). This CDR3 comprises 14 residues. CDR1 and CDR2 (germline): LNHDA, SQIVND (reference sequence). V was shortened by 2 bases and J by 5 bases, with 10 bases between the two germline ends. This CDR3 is CASSIRGQDQPQHF. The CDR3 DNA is TGTGCCAGTAGTATAAGGGGCCAGGATCAGCCCCAGCATTTT. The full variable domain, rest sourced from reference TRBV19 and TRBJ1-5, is DGGITQSPKYLFRKEGQNVTLSCEQNLNHDAMYWYRQDPGQGLRLIYYSQIVNDFQKGDIAEGYSVSREKKESFPLTVTSAQKNPTAFYLCASSIRGQDQPQHFGDGTRLSIL.

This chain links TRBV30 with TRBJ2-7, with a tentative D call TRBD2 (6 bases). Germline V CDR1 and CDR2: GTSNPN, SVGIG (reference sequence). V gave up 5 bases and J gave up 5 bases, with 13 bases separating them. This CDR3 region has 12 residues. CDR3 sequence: CAWLATFHEQYF. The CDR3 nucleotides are TGTGCCTGGCTAGCGACATTCCACGAGCAGTACTTC.

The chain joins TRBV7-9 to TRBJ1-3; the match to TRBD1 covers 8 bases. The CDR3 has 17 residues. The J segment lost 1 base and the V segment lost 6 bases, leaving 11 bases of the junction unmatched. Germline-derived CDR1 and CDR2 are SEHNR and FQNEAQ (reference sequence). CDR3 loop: CASRSRTGLLSGNTIYF. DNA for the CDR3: TGTGCCAGCAGGTCCCGGACAGGGTTATTGTCTGGAAACACCATATATTTT.

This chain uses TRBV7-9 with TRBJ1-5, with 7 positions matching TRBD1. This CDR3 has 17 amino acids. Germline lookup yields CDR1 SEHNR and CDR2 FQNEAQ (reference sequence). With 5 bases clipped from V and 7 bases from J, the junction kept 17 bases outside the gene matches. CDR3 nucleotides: TGTGCCAGCAGCCCGTTGCGGCAGGGGGGGGATGCGCAGCCCCAGCATTTT. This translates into CASSPLRQGGDAQPQHF.

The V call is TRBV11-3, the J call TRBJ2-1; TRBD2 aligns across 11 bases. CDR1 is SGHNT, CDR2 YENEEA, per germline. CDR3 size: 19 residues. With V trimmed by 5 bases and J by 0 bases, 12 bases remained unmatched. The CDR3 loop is CASSPSKGTSGSSYNEQFF. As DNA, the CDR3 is TGTGCCAGCAGCCCATCTAAGGGAACTAGCGGGAGCTCCTACAATGAGCAGTTCTTC.

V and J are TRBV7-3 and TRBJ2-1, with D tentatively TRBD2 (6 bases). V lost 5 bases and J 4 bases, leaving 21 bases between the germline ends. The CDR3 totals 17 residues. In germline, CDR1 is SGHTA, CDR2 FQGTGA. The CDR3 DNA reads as TGTGCCAGCAGCCCCATCTCCGGCGGGGACGGATACAATGAGCAGTTCTTC. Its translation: CASSPISGGDGYNEQFF.

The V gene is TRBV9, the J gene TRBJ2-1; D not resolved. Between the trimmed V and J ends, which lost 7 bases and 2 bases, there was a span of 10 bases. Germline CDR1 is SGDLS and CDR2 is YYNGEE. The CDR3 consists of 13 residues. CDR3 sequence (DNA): TGTGCCAGCTCCGGTTGGCCCTACAATGAGCAGTTCTTC. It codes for CASSGWPYNEQFF.

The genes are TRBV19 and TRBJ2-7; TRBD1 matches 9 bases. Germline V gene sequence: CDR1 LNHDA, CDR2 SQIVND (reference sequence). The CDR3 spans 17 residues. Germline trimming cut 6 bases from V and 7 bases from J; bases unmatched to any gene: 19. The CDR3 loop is CASRGIFTGGYEGEQYF. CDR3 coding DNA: TGTGCCAGTAGGGGAATATTTACAGGGGGCTACGAGGGAGAGCAGTACTTC.

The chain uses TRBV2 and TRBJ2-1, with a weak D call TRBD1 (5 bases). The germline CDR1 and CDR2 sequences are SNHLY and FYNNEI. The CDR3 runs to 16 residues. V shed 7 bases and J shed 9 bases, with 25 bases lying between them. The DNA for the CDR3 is TGTGCCAGCATTCCAGGGATACTCGAATTCTTTAGTGAGCAGTTCTTC. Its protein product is CASIPGILEFFSEQFF.

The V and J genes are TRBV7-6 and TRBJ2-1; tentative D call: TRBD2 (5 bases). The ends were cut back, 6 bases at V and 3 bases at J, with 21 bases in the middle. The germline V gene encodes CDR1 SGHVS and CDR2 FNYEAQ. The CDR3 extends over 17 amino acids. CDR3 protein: CASSPKRVATIYNEQFF. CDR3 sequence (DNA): TGTGCCAGCAGTCCCAAGAGGGTGGCTACCATCTACAATGAGCAGTTCTTC.

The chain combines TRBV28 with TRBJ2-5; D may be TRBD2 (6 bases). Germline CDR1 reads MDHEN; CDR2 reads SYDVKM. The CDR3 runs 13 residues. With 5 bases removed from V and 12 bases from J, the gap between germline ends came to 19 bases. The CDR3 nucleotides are TGTGCCAGCAGTGGTTTATTGGTAGGAGGGGAGTACTTC. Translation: CASSGLLVGGEYF.

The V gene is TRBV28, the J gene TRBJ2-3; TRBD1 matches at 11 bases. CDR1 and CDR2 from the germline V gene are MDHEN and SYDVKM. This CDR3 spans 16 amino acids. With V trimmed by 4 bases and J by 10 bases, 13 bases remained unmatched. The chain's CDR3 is CASSSRQGGTGGPQYF. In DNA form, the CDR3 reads TGTGCCAGCAGTTCTAGACAGGGGGGGACAGGGGGGCCGCAGTATTTT.

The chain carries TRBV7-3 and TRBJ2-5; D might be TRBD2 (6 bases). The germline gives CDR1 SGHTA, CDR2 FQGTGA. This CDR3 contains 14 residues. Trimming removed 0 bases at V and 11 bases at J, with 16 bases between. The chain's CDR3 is CASSLTPGAGEQYF. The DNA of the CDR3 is TGTGCCAGCAGCTTAACCCCGGGAGCTGGGGAGCAGTACTTC.

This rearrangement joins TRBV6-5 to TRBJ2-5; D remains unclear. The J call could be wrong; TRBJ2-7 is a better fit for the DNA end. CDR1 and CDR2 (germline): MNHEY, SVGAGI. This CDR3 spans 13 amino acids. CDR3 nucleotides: TGTGCCAGCAGTCCCGGCGGCAGCTACGAGCAGTACTTC. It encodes CASSPGGSYEQYF.

The DNA for the CDR3 is TGTGCCAGCAGCTTCCTATTTAAGCCAGGGGGTCCTTCAGAGCAGTACTTC. It translates to CASSFLFKPGGPSEQYF. This chain links TRBV5-6 with TRBJ2-7; 7 nucleotides line up with TRBD1. The V gene's germline CDR1 is SGHDT and CDR2 YYEEEE. The CDR3 runs to 17 residues. With V trimmed by 2 bases and J by 7 bases, 18 bases remained unmatched.

CDR3 amino acids: CASSYGGVDTQYF. DNA for the CDR3: TGTGCCAGCAGTTACGGGGGGGTAGATACGCAGTATTTT. The rearrangement joins TRBV6-5 to TRBJ2-3, with TRBD2 identical over 7 bases. The CDR3 length is 13 residues. The trim removed 2 bases at V and 5 bases at J, leaving 1 base unmatched. Germline CDR1 is MNHEY and CDR2 is SVGAGI.

The CDR3 here is CASGTNNEQFF. CDR3 sequence (DNA): TGTGCCAGCGGAACCAACAATGAGCAGTTCTTC. The gene calls are TRBV28 and TRBJ2-1; D not resolved. Germline V CDR1 and CDR2: MDHEN, SYDVKM. V was shortened by 8 bases and J by 5 bases, with 7 bases between the two germline ends. This CDR3 contains 11 residues. Complete variable domain (other parts from reference TRBV28 and TRBJ2-1): DVKVTQSSRYLVKRTGEKVFLECVQDMDHENMFWYRQDPGLGLRLIYFSYDVKMKEKGDIPEGYSVSREKKERFSLILESASTNQTSMYLCASGTNNEQFFGPGTRLTVL.

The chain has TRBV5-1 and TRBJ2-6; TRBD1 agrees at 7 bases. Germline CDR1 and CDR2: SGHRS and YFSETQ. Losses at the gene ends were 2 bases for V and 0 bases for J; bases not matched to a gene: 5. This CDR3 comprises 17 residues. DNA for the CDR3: TGCGCCAGCAGCTTTAGACAGGGTTACTCTGGGGCCAACGTCCTGACTTTC. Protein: CASSFRQGYSGANVLTF.

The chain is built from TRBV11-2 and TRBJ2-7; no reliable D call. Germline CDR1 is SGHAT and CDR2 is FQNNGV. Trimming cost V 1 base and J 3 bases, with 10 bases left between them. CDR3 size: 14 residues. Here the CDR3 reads CASSLVAQIYEQYF. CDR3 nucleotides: TGTGCCAGCAGCTTAGTCGCACAGATCTACGAGCAGTACTTC.

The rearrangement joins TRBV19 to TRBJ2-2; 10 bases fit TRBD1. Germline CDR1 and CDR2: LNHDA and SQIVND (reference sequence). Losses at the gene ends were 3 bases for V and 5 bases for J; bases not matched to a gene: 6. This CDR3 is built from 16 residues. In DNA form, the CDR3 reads TGTGCCAGTAGTATCCGACAGGGGGCATATACCGGGGAGCTGTTTTTT. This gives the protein CASSIRQGAYTGELFF.

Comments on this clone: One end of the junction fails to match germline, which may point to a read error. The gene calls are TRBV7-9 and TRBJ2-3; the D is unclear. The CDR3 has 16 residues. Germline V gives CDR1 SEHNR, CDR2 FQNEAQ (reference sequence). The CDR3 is CASTLLVAPSTDTQYF. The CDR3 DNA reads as TGTGCCAGCACCTTACTCGTGGCCCCTAGCACAGATACGCAGTATTTT.

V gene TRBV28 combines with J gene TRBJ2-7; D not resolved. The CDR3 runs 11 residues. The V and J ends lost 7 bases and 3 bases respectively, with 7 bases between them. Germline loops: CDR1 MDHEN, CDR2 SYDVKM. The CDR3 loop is CASTSYYEQYF. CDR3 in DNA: TGTGCCAGCACCTCCTACTACGAGCAGTACTTC.